This TCR beta chain was sequenced for a study of T cells in Graves' hyperthyroidism and ophthalmopathy (dated by TCRdb to the late 2010s). As for the study more broadly: Peripheral blood was sampled at the time of initial diagnosis, prior to any treatment. In about 6 Graves' hyperthyroidism patients, the study also compared T-cell repertoires from thyroid tissue with T-cell repertoires from blood. Following sampling, methimazole starting at 30 mg daily was given to hyperthyroidism patients, and high-dose intravenous methylprednisolone was given to ophthalmopathy patients. The 100 or so discovery patients were divided at random into training and test sets in a 7:3 ratio. TCR Vbeta CDR3 sequencing of roughly 140 peripheral blood samples (approximately 44 ophthalmopathy, over 70 hyperthyroidism and about 17 progressor patients) is reported in the paper. A discovery cohort of about 96 patients, 43 with Graves' ophthalmopathy and about 58 with stable Graves' hyperthyroidism, was used to find distinguishing TCR V-J signatures. Whether ophthalmopathy could be predicted prospectively was tested in an independent validation cohort made up of roughly 19 hyperthyroidism patients plus 17 patients who later progressed to ophthalmopathy. Here is what the overall study found, with its caveats: During validation, the model predicted progression to ophthalmopathy a median of around 6 months ahead of onset, with more than 60% sensitivity and 72% to 80% specificity. Most expanded thyroid clonotypes (frequency above 0.001) were also detected in blood, a finding suggesting that blood repertoires may reflect thyroid immune responses. A 13 V-J signature model separated ophthalmopathy from stable hyperthyroidism, with 87.88% sensitivity and about 81% specificity in cross-validation and 80%/75% in testing. Sample size was not statistically predetermined, and investigators were not blinded to group allocation.

Hyperthyroidism patients were aged 18 to 65 years and newly diagnosed, with disease duration of less than 2 months. Exclusion was applied to patients with uncontrolled infections, other autoimmune diseases, pregnancy or lactation. Diagnoses were based on clinical symptoms, serum thyroxine and TRAb, thyroid ultrasound and orbital computed tomography. For progressor patients, blood was drawn at the first diagnosis of hyperthyroidism, before any ophthalmopathy symptoms had appeared. PBMCs were isolated from about 10 ml of fresh peripheral blood by Ficoll-Paque density gradient centrifugation. Progressor patients were initially diagnosed with Graves' hyperthyroidism and developed ophthalmopathy during follow-up. Total RNA was extracted with Trizol reagent, and quality was checked on an Agilent 2100 Bioanalyzer. The TCR beta CDR3 regions were amplified from RNA transcripts. For the first round of RT-PCR on the TCR CDR3, the HTBI primer set was used together with the Qiagen OneStep RT-PCR kit. The libraries were constructed in a second round of multiplex PCR and then size-selected and purified. Libraries were sequenced paired-end with 100 bp reads on an Illumina HiSeq2000. The authors' pipeline ran thus. SOAPnuke was used to process the raw data, throwing out any read that contained adapters or uncalled bases, had a mean Phred below 15, or lacked an exact constant-primer or identifier match. COPE v1.2.5 was used to merge high-quality paired reads, and clonotypes were defined as unique nucleotide sequences. Clonotypes were aligned to IMGT TRBV, TRBD and TRBJ reference segments using MiTCR v1.1. Analysis was restricted to V-J combinations with a frequency above 0.0001, which covered roughly 99% of repertoires. A TCS score was defined as the ratio of F50 (clonal expansion) to E x V (chaos), with BLOSUM62-based TCRdist applied between CDR3 peptides within each V-J. Welch's t-statistics and random forest reduced fewer than 600 V-J features to roughly 13, which were used in a naive Bayes classifier (R e1071). TCRdb reprocessed the public reads (quality trimming at Q25 with fastp, clone calling with MiXCR) and kept in-frame beta chains. For every CDR3 protein sequence, its rows merge into one entry that carries the most common genes and DNA. The V and J calls shown here were made by TCRdb, not taken from the authors' results. The sample table shows some 380,000 distinct CDR3 sequences, and about 14% are seen once. In total, the top ten clones hold around 21% of the sample.

V lost 0 bases and J lost 5 bases; the stretch between them is 10 bases long. From cysteine to phenylalanine, the CDR3 is 14 amino acids long. CDR3 DNA only is kept here, 42 bases in frame from base 1. The germline V gene (reference sequence) yields LGHDT for CDR1 and YNNKEL for CDR2. The sample holds many counts of this clonotype. No antigen is known for it. No much larger clone is present one base from it, and per-base qualities are unavailable. The clonotype originates from a man aged 30-40 years with Graves' hyperthyroidism that later progressed to Graves' ophthalmopathy. Recombination linked TRBV3-1 to TRBJ2-5; TRBD2 is perhaps the D gene, given 5 matching bases. Sequenced input: blood. The nucleotide sequence is TGTGCCAGCAGCCAAGACCCTAGCCGGGAGACCCAGTACTTC. This encodes CASSQDPSRETQYF.